These T cell receptor beta chains were read from a single sample in a study of T-cell reconstitution after alpha-beta-depleted transplantation in children. MiXCR was run by TCRdb on the PCR reads, yielding one entry per CDR3 protein. The repertoire holds approximately 240,000 distinct CDR3 sequences, with approximately 9.9% as singletons. The sample in question was PBMCs from the stem cell graft donor, obtained from the stem cell graft. Receptors originate from a human donor who donated a stem cell graft to a child with SCID. Each CDR3 is given with its conserved first and last residue. The D gene is left open where the match is weak. The size field is filled for only some rows; it gives once, few, many or a size class.

TRBV20-1	-	-	TRBJ1-2	TGCAGTGCTAGAGATCCGGACTCTAACTATGGCTACACCTTC	CSARDPDSNYGYTF
TRBV5-1	many	-	TRBJ1-1	TGCGCCAGCAGCTTGTACAGGGCGGGGACTGAAGCTTTCTTT	CASSLYRAGTEAFF
TRBV5-1	many	-	TRBJ2-7	TGCGCCAGCAGCCTCACAGGGAGACCTTCCTACGAGCAGTACTTC	CASSLTGRPSYEQYF
TRBV20-1	many	-	TRBJ2-2	TGCAGTGCTAGAGATGGGAGTAGCGGAAACACCGGGGAGCTGTTTTTT	CSARDGSSGNTGELFF
TRBV7-9	many	-	TRBJ1-5	TGTGCCAGGAGCAATCAGCCCCAGCATTTT	CARSNQPQHF
TRBV20-1	many	TRBD1	TRBJ2-5	TGCAGTGCTTTGGACAGGTCGGGAGAGACCCAGTACTTC	CSALDRSGETQYF
TRBV20-1	many	TRBD2	TRBJ2-2	TGCAGTGCCAGACCTACTAGCGGGGGCTCGAACACCGGGGAGCTGTTTTTT	CSARPTSGGSNTGELFF
TRBV29-1	-	-	TRBJ2-7	TGCAGCGTTGAAGTTGACAGGACCTACGAGCAGTACTTC	CSVEVDRTYEQYF
TRBV12-3/TRBV12-4	many	TRBD1	TRBJ1-2	TGTGCCAGCAGTCGGACAGGGGCTTACTATGGCTACACCTTC	CASSRTGAYYGYTF
TRBV15	many	TRBD1	TRBJ2-2	TGTGCCACCAGCAAGCTCGTCGGGACAGGGTACACCGGGGAGCTGTTTTTT	CATSKLVGTGYTGELFF
TRBV24-1	few	-	TRBJ2-1	TGTGCCACCAGTGATTCGAGGACAGCTTACAATGAGCAGTTCTTC	CATSDSRTAYNEQFF
TRBV10-2	-	TRBD2	TRBJ2-7	TGCGCCAGCAGTGGAATAGCGGGGGCCTCCTACGAGCAGTACTTC	CASSGIAGASYEQYF
TRBV12-3/TRBV12-4	many	TRBD2	TRBJ2-3	TGTGCCAGCAGTTATGAGCGGGGGGTCACAGATACGCAGTATTTT	CASSYERGVTDTQYF
TRBV10-2	few	TRBD1	TRBJ1-1	TGCGCCAGCAGTGAGACAGGGGGTGGCACTGAAGCTTTCTTT	CASSETGGGTEAFF
TRBV5-1	many	TRBD1	TRBJ2-7	TGCGCCAGCAGCTTGGGACAGGGGGCCATCGAGCAGTACTTC	CASSLGQGAIEQYF
TRBV5-1	many	-	TRBJ2-7	TGCGCCAGCAGCTCACAGGGTATTACCTCCTACGAGCAGTACTTC	CASSSQGITSYEQYF
TRBV4-1	-	-	TRBJ2-3	TGCGCCAGCAGCCCCGACCTGGACCCTCGCGATACGCAGTATTTT	CASSPDLDPRDTQYF
TRBV7-9	many	-	TRBJ1-2	TGTGCCAGCAGCTTCCGGGGGGAGGATGGCTACACCTTC	CASSFRGEDGYTF
TRBV3-1	many	-	TRBJ1-6	TGTGCCAGCAGCCTCGGGGTAGGGGGGAATTCACCCCTCCACTTT	CASSLGVGGNSPLHF
TRBV5-1	many	-	TRBJ2-3	TGCGCCAGCAGCCCGGGGAGAGCAGATACGCAGTATTTT	CASSPGRADTQYF
TRBV20-1	few	-	TRBJ2-4	TGCAGTGCTCCCCCGGGACTTCAGAACATTCAGTACTTC	CSAPPGLQNIQYF
TRBV25-1	many	-	TRBJ1-3	TGTGCCAGCAGTGGTCAGGAGGCAGGGGCCGGAAACACCATATATTTT	CASSGQEAGAGNTIYF
TRBV20-1	-	-	TRBJ2-7	TGCAGTCAAAAAGGTAGCATCTACGAGCAGTACTTC	CSQKGSIYEQYF
TRBV5-1	many	-	TRBJ2-3	TGCGCCAGCAGCTTGAATTGGTCACCAGATACGCAGTATTTT	CASSLNWSPDTQYF
TRBV29-1	many	-	TRBJ1-1	TGCAGCGTTGACAGGGTCACTGAAGCTTTCTTT	CSVDRVTEAFF
TRBV5-1	many	-	TRBJ2-3	TGCGCCAGCAGCTTGGCCCCGGACTCAGATACGCAGTATTTT	CASSLAPDSDTQYF
TRBV12-3/TRBV12-4	many	TRBD1	TRBJ1-6	TGTGCCAGCACAACAGGGGGCGAGGTTTCACCCCTCCACTTT	CASTTGGEVSPLHF
TRBV5-1	many	-	TRBJ2-3	TGCGCCAGCAGCTTGTCGCAGGGGTACACAGATACGCAGTATTTT	CASSLSQGYTDTQYF
TRBV7-2	many	-	TRBJ2-6	TGTGCCAGCAGCCACTTCGCCCTCTCTGGGGCCAACGTCCTGACTTTC	CASSHFALSGANVLTF
TRBV12-3/TRBV12-4	many	-	TRBJ2-7	TGTGCCAGCGGCCCGGTCTCCTACGAGCAGTACTTC	CASGPVSYEQYF
TRBV7-9	many	TRBD1	TRBJ2-1	TGTGCCAGCAGCCCAAGAGCACGGGACAGTTCCGAGGATGAGCAGTTCTTC	CASSPRARDSSEDEQFF
TRBV5-5	many	-	TRBJ2-3	TGTGCCAGCAGCTTACAGGTATACCCTCCGAGGACAGATACGCAGTATTTT	CASSLQVYPPRTDTQYF
TRBV5-1	many	-	TRBJ2-5	TGCGCCAGCAGCGAACAAGAGACCCAGTACTTC	CASSEQETQYF
TRBV20-1	-	-	TRBJ2-2	TGCAGTGCTAGAGATAGGTGGGCAGGCAGATTGAACACCGGGGAGCTGTTTTTT	CSARDRWAGRLNTGELFF
TRBV9	-	TRBD2	TRBJ2-1	TGTGCCAGCAGCTCACGGGGGGAAAGGTCCTACAATGAGCAGTTCTTC	CASSSRGERSYNEQFF
TRBV20-1	many	-	TRBJ2-1	TGCAGTGCAGCCTTTGGGACCGACTTTGACAATGAGCAGTTCTTC	CSAAFGTDFDNEQFF
TRBV7-9	many	TRBD1	TRBJ1-1	TGTGCCAGCAGCGGGGGACAGGGGGCTTTGTATGCTTTCTTT	CASSGGQGALYAFF
TRBV5-1	many	-	TRBJ1-2	TGCGCCAGCAGCTTGGCGGCCGGCGGGAACTATGGCTACACCTTC	CASSLAAGGNYGYTF
TRBV6-5	many	-	TRBJ2-5	TGTGCCAGCAGTTACCAGACCCGGGGTCCGTCCCAAGAGACCCAGTACTTC	CASSYQTRGPSQETQYF
TRBV5-1	many	-	TRBJ2-7	TGCGCCAGCAGCTTGTGGGTAAACTACGAGCAGTACTTC	CASSLWVNYEQYF
TRBV7-9	many	-	TRBJ1-4	TGTGCCAGCAGCCGACGAGGTGGGACTAATGAAAAACTGTTTTTT	CASSRRGGTNEKLFF
TRBV12-3/TRBV12-4	many	TRBD2	TRBJ2-3	TGTGCCAGCAGTTTAGAGGGACTAGCGGGGGGGCCCGGTACGCAGTATTTT	CASSLEGLAGGPGTQYF
TRBV15	many	-	TRBJ1-3	TGTGCCACCCGGGAGGAGTACTCTGGAAACACCATATATTTT	CATREEYSGNTIYF
TRBV27	many	-	TRBJ2-2	TGTGCCAGCAGTTACGGGAGTAACAGGGAGCTGTTTTTT	CASSYGSNRELFF
TRBV24-1	many	TRBD2	TRBJ2-7	TGTGCCACCAGTGATAGTAGCGGGTACTCCTACGAGCAGTACTTC	CATSDSSGYSYEQYF